This T cell receptor beta chain was found in a study of T cells in Graves' hyperthyroidism and ophthalmopathy. TCR beta CDR3 region amplification was performed from RNA transcripts. First-round RT-PCR targeting the TCR CDR3 was performed with the HTBI primer set. MiXCR, run by TCRdb on the multiplex PCR reads, gives a single entry per CDR3 protein. The sample has about 250,000 distinct CDR3 sequences; more than 20% are singletons. Germline loops: CDR1 SGHRS, CDR2 YFSETQ. The CDR3 consists of 16 residues. Germline trimming cut 1 base from V and 0 bases from J; bases unmatched to any gene: 6. This clonotype was counted a few times.

This TCR was sampled from a woman aged 40 to 50 with Graves' ophthalmopathy. Sequencing was done on a sample of blood. The chain carries TRBV5-1 and TRBJ2-7, with TRBD2 identical over 8 bases. The CDR3 sequence is CASSLSSSGSSYEQYF. The CDR3 DNA sequence: TGCGCCAGCAGCTTGAGTTCTAGCGGGTCCTCCTACGAGCAGTACTTC.